This TCR beta chain derives from a study of blood T cell repertoires in COVID-19. Overall study context: Samples came from the United States, Italy and Spain, spanning acute and convalescent COVID-19. The cDNA or gDNA used as material had been derived from T cells, B-cell-depleted T cells, or PBMCs.

This clone showed up just a few times. Produced via immunoSEQ multiplex PCR; TCRdb's table is partial and in-frame only. The sample lists some 60,000 clones, around nine tenths occurring once. Specimen: peripheral blood. The sequence was collected from a man in his 60s with acute or convalescent COVID-19.

The DNA of the CDR3 is TGTGCCAGAAGCTGGACCGGGACAGGGTCGTCCGAGCAGTACTTC. This encodes CARSWTGTGSSEQYF. This chain links TRBV5-3 with TRBJ2-7; 9 bases map to TRBD1. TRBV5-3 falls under the ORF class, with uncertain function. The CDR3 runs 15 residues. The V gene end was trimmed by 3 bases and the J gene end by 6 bases; junction bases not matched to a gene: 10.